Detailed here is one TCR beta chain. The antigen remains undetermined. One end of the junction fails to match germline, which may point to a read error. RNA and DNA were co-extracted from around 18-30 mg of unsorted bulk tissue. CDR1 MDHEN and CDR2 SYDVKM come from the germline V gene. This CDR3 contains 14 residues. The data are from a study of tumor-infiltrating lymphocytes in primary liver carcinoma. Production of TCR beta cDNA used about 500 ng total RNA together with a constant-region primer. The TCR beta library was amplified through three nested multiplex PCR rounds in a modified ARM-PCR procedure. TRBV1-TRBV30 forward primers paired with a C-beta reverse primer were used in the first two PCR rounds, which ran roughly 11 cycles each. TCRdb re-called the multiplex PCR reads through MiXCR, storing one row per CDR3 protein. The sample shows 120,000 or so distinct CDR3 sequences, about 68% of them seen only once.

Findings of the study overall: Appearing in all five tumor regions was true of only about 7.5-24% of top clones. Blood's top-250-clone fraction was significantly lower than that of tumors (p = 0.039). Whereas tumor region pairs overlapped more, tumor-adjacent and tumor-blood pairs overlapped less.

The chain combines TRBV28 with TRBJ1-1; D gene ambiguous. Material for sequencing was liver tumor tissue from sampling region 1. Subset of the sample: tumor region T1, superior pole. The clonotype comes from a woman aged 60-75 years with primary liver carcinoma and hepatitis B virus infection. CDR3 coding DNA: TGTTCCAGCAGTTTCGGGCGGAGGAACACTGAAGCTTTCTTT. Its protein product is CSSSFGRRNTEAFF.